This T cell receptor (beta chain) appears in the sequencing data of a study of cytomegalovirus exposure and HLA in healthy donors. The wider study: Earlier work reported 90 million to 120 million unique TCR beta sequences from 150 million to 200 million T cells.

Study findings and constraints: With DRB1 most and HLA-C fewest, TCR association rates differed between HLA loci in a later analysis.

13 Jbeta primers and 60 Vbeta primers were used for the PCR. Only in-frame clones appear in the TCRdb table, and some are missing; sequencing was by immunoSEQ multiplex PCR. The table lists approximately 120,000 clones, around 73% of them singletons. Only a few counts were recorded for this clone. Its antigen is as yet unknown. The CDR3 has 10 amino acids. Germline V gene sequence: CDR1 SNHLY, CDR2 FYNNEI. Between the trimmed V and J ends, which lost 8 bases and 7 bases, there was a span of 9 bases. What was sequenced was PBMCs. The sequence was collected from a man in his forties or fifties in good health and CMV-seronegative. The rearrangement links TRBV2 to TRBJ2-7, with unresolved D. The CDR3 coding sequence is TGTGCCAGCGACGACAAAGAGCAGTACTTC. Protein product: CASDDKEQYF.